This T cell receptor beta chain was obtained from a study of control samples from healthy donors and cancer patients (dated by TCRdb to the early 2020s). This clone appeared a single time. The antigen it recognizes is unknown. No base quality values were provided; no much bigger clone lies one nucleotide off. The CDR3 starts with the cysteine, ends with the phenylalanine, and has 16 residues. Solely the CDR3 DNA is kept, with 48 bases framed from the first base. Unmatched junction bases come to 4, with V trimmed by 0 bases and J by 5 bases. CDR1 and CDR2 are read off the germline V gene as MGHRA and YSYEKL. The library was built by means of the immunoSEQ multiplex PCR assay. TCRdb carries this immuneACCESS record with in-frame sequences only. Its versions omit some clonotypes, under half of them owing to an unresolved V gene in the studies checked, with the rest unexplained. This sample comprises fewer than 110,000 clones, more than 85% of them detected only once. The ten largest clones represent approximately 7.8% of the sample.

Here the chain combines TRBV4-1 and TRBJ2-1, with 10 middle bases fitting TRBD2. This clonotype was obtained from a man younger than 45 in good health. Input material: blood. The CDR3 reads CASSQEPSGGNNEQFF. In nucleotide form, the sequence is TGCGCCAGCAGCCAAGAGCCTAGCGGGGGCAACAATGAGCAGTTCTTC.